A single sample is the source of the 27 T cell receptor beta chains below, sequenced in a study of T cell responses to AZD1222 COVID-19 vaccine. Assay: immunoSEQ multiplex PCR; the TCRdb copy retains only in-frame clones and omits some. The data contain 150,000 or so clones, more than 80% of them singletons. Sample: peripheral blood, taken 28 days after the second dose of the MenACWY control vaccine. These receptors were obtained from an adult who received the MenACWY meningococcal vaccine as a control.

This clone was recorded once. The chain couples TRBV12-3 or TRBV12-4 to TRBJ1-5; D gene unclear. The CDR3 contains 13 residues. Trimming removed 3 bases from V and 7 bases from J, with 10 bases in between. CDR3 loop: CASSFPPQQPQHF. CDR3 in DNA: TGTGCCAGCAGTTTCCCCCCCCAGCAGCCCCAGCATTTT.

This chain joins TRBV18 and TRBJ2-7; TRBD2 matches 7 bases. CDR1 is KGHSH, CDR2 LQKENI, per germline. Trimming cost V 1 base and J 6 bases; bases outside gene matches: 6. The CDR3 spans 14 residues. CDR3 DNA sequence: TGTGCCAGCTCACCACAGGGCAGGGAGGGCGAGCAGTACTTC. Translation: CASSPQGREGEQYF. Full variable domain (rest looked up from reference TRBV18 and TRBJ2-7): NAGVMQNPRHLVRRRGQEARLRCSPMKGHSHVYWYRQLPEEGLKFMVYLQKENIIDESGMPKERFSAEFPKEGPSILRIQQVVRGDSAAYFCASSPQGREGEQYFGPGTRLTVT.

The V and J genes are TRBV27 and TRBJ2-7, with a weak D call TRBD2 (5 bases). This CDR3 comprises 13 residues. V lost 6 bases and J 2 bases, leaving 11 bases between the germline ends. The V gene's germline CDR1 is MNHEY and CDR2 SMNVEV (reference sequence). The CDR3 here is CASSLDYPYEQYF. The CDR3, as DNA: TGTGCCAGCAGCTTAGACTATCCCTACGAGCAGTACTTC.

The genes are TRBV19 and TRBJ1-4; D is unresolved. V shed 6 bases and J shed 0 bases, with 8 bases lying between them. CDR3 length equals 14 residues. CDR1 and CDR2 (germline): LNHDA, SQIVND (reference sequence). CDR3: CASRKRATNEKLFF. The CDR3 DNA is TGTGCCAGTAGGAAACGGGCAACTAATGAAAAACTGTTTTTT. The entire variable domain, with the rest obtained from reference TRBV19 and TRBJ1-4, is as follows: DGGITQSPKYLFRKEGQNVTLSCEQNLNHDAMYWYRQDPGQGLRLIYYSQIVNDFQKGDIAEGYSVSREKKESFPLTVTSAQKNPTAFYLCASRKRATNEKLFFGSGTQLSVL.

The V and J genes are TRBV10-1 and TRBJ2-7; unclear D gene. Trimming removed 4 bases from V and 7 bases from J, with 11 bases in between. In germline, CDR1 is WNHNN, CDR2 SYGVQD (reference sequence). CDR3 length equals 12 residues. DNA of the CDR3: TGCGCCAGCAGTGGTGGTGGAAGGGAGCAGTACTTC. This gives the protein CASSGGGREQYF.

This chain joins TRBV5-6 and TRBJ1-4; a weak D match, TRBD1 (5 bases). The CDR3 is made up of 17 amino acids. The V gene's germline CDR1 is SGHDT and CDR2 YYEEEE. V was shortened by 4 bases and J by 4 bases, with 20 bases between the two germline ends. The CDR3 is CASSQPRGHFDNEKLFF. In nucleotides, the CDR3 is TGTGCCAGCAGCCAGCCTAGGGGCCACTTCGATAATGAAAAACTGTTTTTT.

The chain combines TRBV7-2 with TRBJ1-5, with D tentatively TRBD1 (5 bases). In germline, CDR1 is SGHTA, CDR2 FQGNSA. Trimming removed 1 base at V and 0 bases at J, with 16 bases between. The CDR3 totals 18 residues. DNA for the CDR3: TGTGCCAGCAGCTTAGGGGACGGACCGTATTATAGCAATCAGCCCCAGCATTTT. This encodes CASSLGDGPYYSNQPQHF.

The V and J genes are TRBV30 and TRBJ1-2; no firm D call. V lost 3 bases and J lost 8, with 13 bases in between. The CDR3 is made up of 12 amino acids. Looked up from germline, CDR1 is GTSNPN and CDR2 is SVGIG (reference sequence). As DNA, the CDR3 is TGTGCCTGGAGGCACGACGTCGGCGGCTACACCTTC. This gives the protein CAWRHDVGGYTF.

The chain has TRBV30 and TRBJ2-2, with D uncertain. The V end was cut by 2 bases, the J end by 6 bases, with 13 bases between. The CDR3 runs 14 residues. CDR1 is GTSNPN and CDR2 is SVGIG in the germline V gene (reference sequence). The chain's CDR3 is CAWSIVSGPGELFF. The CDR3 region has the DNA TGTGCCTGGAGTATAGTGTCTGGACCCGGGGAGCTGTTTTTT. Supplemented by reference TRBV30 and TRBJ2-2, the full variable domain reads SQTIHQWPATLVQPVGSPLSLECTVEGTSNPNLYWYRQAAGRGLQLLFYSVGIGQISSEVPQNLSASRPQDRQFILSSKKLLLSDSGFYLCAWSIVSGPGELFFGEGSRLTVL.

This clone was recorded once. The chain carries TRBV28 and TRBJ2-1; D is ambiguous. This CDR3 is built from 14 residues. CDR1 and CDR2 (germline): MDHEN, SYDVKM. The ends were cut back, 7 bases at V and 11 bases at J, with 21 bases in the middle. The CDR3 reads CASTPWVLSAQQFF. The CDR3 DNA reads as TGTGCCAGCACTCCCTGGGTCCTTTCGGCGCAGCAGTTCTTC.

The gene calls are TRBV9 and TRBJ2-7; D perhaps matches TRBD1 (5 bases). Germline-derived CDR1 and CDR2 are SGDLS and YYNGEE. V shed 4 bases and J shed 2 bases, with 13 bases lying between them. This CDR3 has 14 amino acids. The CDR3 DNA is TGTGCCAGCAGCCCATCCGACAGAGCCTACGAGCAGTACTTC. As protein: CASSPSDRAYEQYF.

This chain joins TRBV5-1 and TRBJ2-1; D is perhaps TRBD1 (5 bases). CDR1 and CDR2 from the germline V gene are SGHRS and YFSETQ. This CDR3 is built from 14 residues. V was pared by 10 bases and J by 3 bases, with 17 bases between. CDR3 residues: CAGARERGYNEQFF. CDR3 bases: TGCGCCGGGGCCAGGGAAAGGGGCTACAATGAGCAGTTCTTC.

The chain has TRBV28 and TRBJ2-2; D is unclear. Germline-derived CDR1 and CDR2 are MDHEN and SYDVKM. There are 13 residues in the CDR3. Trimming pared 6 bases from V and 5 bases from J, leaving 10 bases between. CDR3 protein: CASRSGLTGELFF. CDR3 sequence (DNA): TGTGCCAGCAGATCCGGTTTAACCGGGGAGCTGTTTTTT.

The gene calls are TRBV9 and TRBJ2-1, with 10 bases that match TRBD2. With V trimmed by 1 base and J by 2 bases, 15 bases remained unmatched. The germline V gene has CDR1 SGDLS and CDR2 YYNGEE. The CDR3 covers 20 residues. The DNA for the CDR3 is TGTGCCAGCAGCGTATACGGTCCCAAACTCGGGACTAGCGCCTACAATGAGCAGTTCTTC. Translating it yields CASSVYGPKLGTSAYNEQFF. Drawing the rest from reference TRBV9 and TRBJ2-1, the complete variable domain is DSGVTQTPKHLITATGQRVTLRCSPRSGDLSVYWYQQSLDQGLQFLIQYYNGEERAKGNILERFSAQQFPDLHSELNLSSLELGDSALYFCASSVYGPKLGTSAYNEQFFGPGTRLTVL.

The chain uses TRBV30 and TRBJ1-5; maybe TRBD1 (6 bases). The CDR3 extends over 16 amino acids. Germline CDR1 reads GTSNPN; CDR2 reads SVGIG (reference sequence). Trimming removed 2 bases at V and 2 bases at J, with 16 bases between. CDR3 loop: CAWSPSQGLRNQPQHF. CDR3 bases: TGTGCCTGGAGTCCATCTCAGGGGTTGCGCAATCAGCCCCAGCATTTT.

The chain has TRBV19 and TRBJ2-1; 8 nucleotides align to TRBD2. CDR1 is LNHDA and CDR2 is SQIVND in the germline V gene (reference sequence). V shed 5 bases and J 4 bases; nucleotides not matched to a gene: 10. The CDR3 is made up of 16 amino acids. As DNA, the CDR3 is TGTGCCAGTAGTCTGCCGGGACTAGAACCTTACAATGAGCAGTTCTTC. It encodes CASSLPGLEPYNEQFF.

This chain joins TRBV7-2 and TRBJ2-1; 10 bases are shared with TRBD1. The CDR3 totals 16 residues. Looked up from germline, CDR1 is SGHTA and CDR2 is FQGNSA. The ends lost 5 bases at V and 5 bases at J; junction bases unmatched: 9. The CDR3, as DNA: TGTGCCAGCAGCGGACCCCGGGACAGGGGACACAATGAGCAGTTCTTC. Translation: CASSGPRDRGHNEQFF.

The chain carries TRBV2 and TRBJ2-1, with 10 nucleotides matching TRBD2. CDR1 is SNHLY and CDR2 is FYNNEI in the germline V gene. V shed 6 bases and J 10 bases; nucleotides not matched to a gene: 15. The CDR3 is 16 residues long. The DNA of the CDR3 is TGTGCCAGCAGCCCCCGAAGAGCGGGAGGGCCAAACGAGCAGTTCTTC. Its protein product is CASSPRRAGGPNEQFF.

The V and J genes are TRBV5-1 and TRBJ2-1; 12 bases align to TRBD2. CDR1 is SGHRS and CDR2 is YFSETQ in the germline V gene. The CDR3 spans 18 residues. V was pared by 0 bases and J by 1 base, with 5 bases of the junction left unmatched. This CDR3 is CASSLVPSGRGSYNEQFF. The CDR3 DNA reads TGCGCCAGCAGCTTGGTGCCTAGCGGGAGGGGGTCCTACAATGAGCAGTTCTTC.

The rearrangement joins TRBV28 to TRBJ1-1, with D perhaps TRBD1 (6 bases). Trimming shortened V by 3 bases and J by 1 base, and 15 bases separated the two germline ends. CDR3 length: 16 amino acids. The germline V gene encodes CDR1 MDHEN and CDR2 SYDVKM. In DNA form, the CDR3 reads TGTGCCAGCAGTTTTTGGGGGCGCGGGGGGAACACTGAAGCTTTCTTT. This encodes CASSFWGRGGNTEAFF.

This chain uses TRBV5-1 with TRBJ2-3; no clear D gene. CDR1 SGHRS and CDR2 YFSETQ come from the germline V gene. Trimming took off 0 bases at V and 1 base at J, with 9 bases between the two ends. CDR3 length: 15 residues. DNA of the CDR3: TGCGCCAGCAGCTTGGAAGTCCGAGGCACAGATACGCAGTATTTT. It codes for CASSLEVRGTDTQYF.

CDR3 loop: CASSDRYSNQPQHF. The CDR3 nucleotides are TGTGCCAGCAGCGACAGATATAGCAATCAGCCCCAGCATTTT. The V gene is TRBV25-1, the J gene TRBJ1-5, with D possibly TRBD1 on 5 matching bases. Trimming cost V 6 bases and J 0 bases, with 9 bases left between them. Germline CDR1 is MGHDK and CDR2 is SYGVNS. The CDR3 is 14 amino acids.

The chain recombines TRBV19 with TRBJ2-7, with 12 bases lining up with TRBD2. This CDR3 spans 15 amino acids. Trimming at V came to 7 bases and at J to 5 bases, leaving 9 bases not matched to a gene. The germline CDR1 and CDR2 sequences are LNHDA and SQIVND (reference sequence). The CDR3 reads CASTLTSGSVHEQYF. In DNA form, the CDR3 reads TGTGCCAGTACCTTGACTAGCGGGAGTGTCCACGAGCAGTACTTC. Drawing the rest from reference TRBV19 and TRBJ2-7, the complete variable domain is DGGITQSPKYLFRKEGQNVTLSCEQNLNHDAMYWYRQDPGQGLRLIYYSQIVNDFQKGDIAEGYSVSREKKESFPLTVTSAQKNPTAFYLCASTLTSGSVHEQYFGPGTRLTVT.

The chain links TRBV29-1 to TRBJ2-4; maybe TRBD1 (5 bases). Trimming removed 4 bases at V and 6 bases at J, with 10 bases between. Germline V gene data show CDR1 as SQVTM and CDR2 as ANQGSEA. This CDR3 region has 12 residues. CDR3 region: CSVGWQGNIQYF. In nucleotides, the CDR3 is TGCAGCGTTGGATGGCAGGGAAACATTCAGTACTTC.

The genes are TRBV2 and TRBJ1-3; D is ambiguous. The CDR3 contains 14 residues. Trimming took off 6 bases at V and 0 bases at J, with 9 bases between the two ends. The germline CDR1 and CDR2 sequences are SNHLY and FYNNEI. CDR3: CASSARSSGNTIYF. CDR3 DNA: TGTGCCAGCAGCGCTAGAAGCTCTGGAAACACCATATATTTT. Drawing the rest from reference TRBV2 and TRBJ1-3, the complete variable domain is EPEVTQTPSHQVTQMGQEVILRCVPISNHLYFYWYRQILGQKVEFLVSFYNNEISEKSEIFDDQFSVERPDGSNFTLKIRSTKLEDSAMYFCASSARSSGNTIYFGEGSWLTVV.

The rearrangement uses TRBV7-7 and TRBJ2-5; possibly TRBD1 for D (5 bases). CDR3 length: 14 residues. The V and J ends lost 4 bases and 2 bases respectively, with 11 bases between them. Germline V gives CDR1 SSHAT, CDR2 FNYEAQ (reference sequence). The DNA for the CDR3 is TGTGCCAGCAGCTATATGCAGGGACAAGAGACCCAGTACTTC. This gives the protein CASSYMQGQETQYF. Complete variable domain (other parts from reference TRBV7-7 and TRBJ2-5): GAGVSQSPRYKVTKRGQDVTLRCDPISSHATLYWYQQALGQGPEFLTYFNYEAQPDKSGLPSDRFSAERPEGSISTLTIQRTEQRDSAMYRCASSYMQGQETQYFGPGTRLLVL.

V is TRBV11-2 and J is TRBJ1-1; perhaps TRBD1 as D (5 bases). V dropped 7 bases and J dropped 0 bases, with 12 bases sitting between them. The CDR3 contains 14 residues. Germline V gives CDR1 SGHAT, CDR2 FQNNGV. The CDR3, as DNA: TGTGCCAGCACGGGACCACTAATGAACACTGAAGCTTTCTTT. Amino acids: CASTGPLMNTEAFF.